This section outlines one TCR beta chain sequence together with its context. Trimming removed 4 bases at V and 6 bases at J, with 13 bases between. The CDR3 consists of 14 residues. CDR1 and CDR2 from the germline V gene are MNHNS and SASEGT. This sample was taken from a study of technical replicates of blood from several donors. Measured with immunoSEQ multiplex PCR; TCRdb has only the in-frame clones, and not every one. The data contain about 74,000 clones, about 95% of them singletons. The sequenced sample was T cells isolated from PBMCs. This receptor was taken from a human donor in good health. The chain is built from TRBV6-1 and TRBJ1-5; TRBD1 might be the D (5 bases). The DNA for the CDR3 is TGTGCCAGCAGTGTGGCAGGGCCTGCTCAGCCCCAGCATTTT. As protein: CASSVAGPAQPQHF.